This paragraph reports one TCR beta chain. Germline V gene data show CDR1 as SEHNR and CDR2 as FQNEAQ (reference sequence). With 3 bases clipped from V and 1 base from J, the junction kept 4 bases outside the gene matches. The CDR3 spans 18 residues. This sample is part of a study of blood T cell repertoires in COVID-19. For the study at large: Samples of COVID-19 (acute and convalescent) were obtained from the United States, Italy and Spain.

Donors of Cohort 3 who recovered were those that had two negative PCRs, clearance, or symptom resolution. Study processing details: Estimated nucleated cell counts came from reference gene primer amplification. Libraries were prepared by immunoSEQ multiplex PCR; TCRdb keeps only in-frame clonotypes and omits some of them. V, J and clone size are taken as reported in that table, and D and trimming were inferred from the DNA itself. The data show 450,000 to 600,000 clones, with 87% seen just once and 0.7% held by the top ten. The receptor's source is a woman in her late teens or twenties who had recovered from COVID-19. Input material: PBMCs or T cells enriched from blood (not recorded which). The chain couples TRBV7-9 to TRBJ2-1, with 15 bases identical to TRBD2. The CDR3 sequence is CASSLEGLAGGSYNEQFF. The CDR3 DNA reads as TGTGCCAGCAGCTTGGAAGGACTAGCGGGGGGGTCCTACAATGAGCAGTTCTTC.